The present TCR beta chain was sequenced within a study of human T cells and chemical hapten exposure. TCRdb analysed the RACE reads with MiXCR anew, one entry per CDR3 protein. This table holds about 99,000 distinct CDR3 sequences, around 12% found once. The CDR3 length is 12 residues. CDR1 and CDR2 (germline): SEHNR, FQNEAQ (reference sequence). As to this clonotype: One base away lies a much larger clone, so this may be a sequencing read error.

Time point reported: patch test 1, 2 weeks after DPC sensitization. Treatment specified: therapeutic diphenylcyclopropenone sensitization with weekly scalp DPC. Sequenced material: whole blood, taken in connection with sensitization to the hapten diphenylcyclopropenone (DPC). The rearrangement links TRBV7-9 to TRBJ2-1, with D unclear. The TCR originated in a middle-aged woman with alopecia areata. Some clones in this sample may be carry-over from other donors' samples. The CDR3 sequence: CATSPVLDEQFF. Written as DNA, the CDR3 is TGTGCCACCAGCCCAGTGTTGGATGAGCAGTTCTTC.